What follows is one TCR beta chain and its context. Its antigen is not yet known. No quality values exist for individual bases; no much larger clone is one base distant. The CDR3 covers 15 residues, taking in both the cysteine and the phenylalanine. Only CDR3 DNA remains: 45 bases, in frame from the first base. CDR1 is given as LGHNT and CDR2 as FRNRAP, both from the germline V gene. Here V drops 1 base and J drops 6 bases, and the junction holds 7 bases not matched to any gene. Participants in the prospective study were aged roughly 18 to 89 years, lived in 24 United States geographic areas, and enrolled through a virtual design. In the prospective study, participants were assigned to cohorts based on the clinical history participants reported in a screening survey and a study questionnaire. Exposed participants were defined as having been in contact with someone with a PCR-confirmed or clinician-diagnosed COVID-19 case within 2 weeks of study entry. Each participant in the prospective study had whole blood, serum and a nasopharyngeal or oropharyngeal swab collected by mobile phlebotomists. Additional blood draws and questionnaires over an approximately 2-month period could optionally be provided by prospective study participants. Prospective study blood samples were shipped either frozen or at room temperature before DNA extraction.

The immunoSEQ Assay, a bias-controlled multiplex PCR, was used to amplify TCRbeta CDR3 regions from genomic DNA. Turning to the authors' computational methods: Nucleated cell counts per sample were estimated from amplification of reference gene primers within the assay. To quantify the absolute abundance of each unique TCRbeta CDR3 rearrangement, sequence reads were collapsed and filtered. Productive Simpson clonality was computed per sample as the square root of Simpson's diversity index over productive rearrangements. TCRdb took over this immuneACCESS table, retaining in-frame rearrangements with V and J assigned. Such tables are incomplete; in checked studies, under half of the missing clones stem from an unresolved V gene, and the remainder is unexplained. From that table come the V and J calls and clone size; the DNA was used to work out D and trimming. In all, the sample holds about 270,000 clones, and 75% to 95% of those were seen once. The leading ten clones occupy about 3% of the sample.

This entry is derived from a study of blood T cell repertoires in COVID-19 (dated by TCRdb to 2018 to 2021). Some background on the complete study: Collaborator samples came from the United States, Italy and Spain and covered acute and convalescent phases of COVID-19. Samples came from the ongoing ImmuneRACE study (first 160 participants) plus 1,254 subjects from 6 global collaborators. The material from the prospective study consisted of cDNA or gDNA derived from T cells, B-cell-depleted T cells, or PBMCs. Where available, HLA class I and class II types were taken from metadata supplied by the sample provider and were not determined by assay-based typing. The repertoires were released in a freely available public database intended as a resource for research on the immune response to SARS-CoV-2. Sample metadata almost always included a de-identified subject ID, COVID-19 status, age in years and sex. Subjects who had been exposed to COVID-19, were actively infected with it, or had recovered from it provided the deeply sampled blood TCRbeta repertoires that made up the dataset.

Study-wide findings and limitations: How much clinical and demographic metadata was included differed by source and by participant, and the metadata was provided uncurated.

The TCR sequence derives from a man aged 40-49 years who had been exposed to COVID-19. The chain joins TRBV12-5 to TRBJ2-7, with 9 central nucleotides matching TRBD1. Input material: PBMCs or T cells enriched from blood (not recorded which). The nucleotide sequence reads as follows: TGTGCTAGTGGTTTGGGGACAGGGGTCATCTTCGAGCAGTACTTC. Its coded protein is CASGLGTGVIFEQYF.